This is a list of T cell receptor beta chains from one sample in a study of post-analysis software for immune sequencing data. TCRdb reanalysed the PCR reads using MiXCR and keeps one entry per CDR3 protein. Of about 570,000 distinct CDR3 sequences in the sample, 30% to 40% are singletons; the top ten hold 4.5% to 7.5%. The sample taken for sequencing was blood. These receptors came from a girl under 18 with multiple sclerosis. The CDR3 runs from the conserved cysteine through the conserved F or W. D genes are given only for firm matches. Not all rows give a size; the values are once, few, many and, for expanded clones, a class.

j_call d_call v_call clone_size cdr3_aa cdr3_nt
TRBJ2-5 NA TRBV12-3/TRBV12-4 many CASSPQGRETQYF TGTGCCAGCAGTCCCCAGGGTCGGGAGACCCAGTACTTC
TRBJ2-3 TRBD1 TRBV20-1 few CSARLLPGQGLWGTDTQYF TGCAGTGCTAGACTCCTACCGGGACAGGGGTTATGGGGCACAGATACACAGTATTTT
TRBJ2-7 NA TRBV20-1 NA CSARGEAWFQNEQYF TGCAGTGCTAGAGGGGAGGCCTGGTTTCAGAACGAGCAGTACTTC
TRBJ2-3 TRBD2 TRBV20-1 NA CSAPGTSGRDTQYF TGCAGTGCGCCCGGGACTAGCGGACGAGATACGCAGTATTTT
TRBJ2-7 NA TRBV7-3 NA CASSPTGPGEQYF TGTGCCAGCAGCCCTACAGGGCCGGGCGAGCAGTACTTC
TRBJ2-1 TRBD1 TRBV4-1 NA CASSQDVETGSYNEQFF TGCGCCAGCAGCCAAGACGTAGAGACAGGGTCATACAATGAGCAGTTCTTC
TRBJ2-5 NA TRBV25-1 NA CASSESGRVRTQYF TGTGCCAGCAGTGAGTCGGGCAGGGTACGGACCCAGTACTTC
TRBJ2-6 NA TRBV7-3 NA CASTRLEGDGANVLTF TGTGCCAGCACCCGACTGGAGGGAGACGGGGCCAACGTCCTGACTTTC
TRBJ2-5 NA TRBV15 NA CATSRESDCQETQYF TGTGCCACCAGCAGAGAGTCTGATTGCCAAGAGACCCAGTACTTC
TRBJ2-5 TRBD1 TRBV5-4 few CASRYDRGGETQYF TGTGCCAGCAGATATGACAGGGGGGGGGAGACCCAGTACTTC
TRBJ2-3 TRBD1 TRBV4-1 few CASSQEGSAGTGGTDTQYF TGCGCCAGCAGCCAAGAAGGAAGTGCTGGGACAGGGGGTACAGATACGCAGTATTTT
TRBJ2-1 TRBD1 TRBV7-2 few CASSTSGQGAKFF TGTGCCAGCAGCACCTCCGGACAGGGGGCAAAGTTCTTC
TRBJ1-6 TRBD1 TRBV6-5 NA CASSRLQRDSNSPLHF TGTGCCAGCAGTCGCCTCCAACGGGACAGCAATTCACCCCTCCACTTT
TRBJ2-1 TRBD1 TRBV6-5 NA CASSSYDRVFNNEQFF TGTGCCAGCAGTTCCTACGACAGGGTTTTCAACAATGAGCAGTTCTTC
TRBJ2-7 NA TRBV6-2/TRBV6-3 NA CASTDSRSYEQYF TGTGCCAGCACGGACTCCCGCTCCTACGAGCAGTACTTC
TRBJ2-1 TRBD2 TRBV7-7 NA CASSYLAGGVDEQFF TGTGCTAGCAGCTACCTGGCGGGGGGCGTGGATGAGCAGTTCTTC
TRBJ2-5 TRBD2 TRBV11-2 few CASSFGRGATFQETQYF TGTGCCAGCAGCTTTGGGCGGGGGGCGACCTTCCAAGAGACCCAGTACTTC
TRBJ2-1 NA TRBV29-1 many CSVVTGEQFF TGCAGCGTTGTTACAGGGGAGCAGTTCTTC
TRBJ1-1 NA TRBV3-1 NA CASSRVWGVTEAFF TGTGCCAGCAGCCGCGTTTGGGGGGTTACTGAAGCTTTCTTT
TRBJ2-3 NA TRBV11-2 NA CASSPVRADTQYF TGTGCCAGCAGCCCCGTAAGGGCAGATACGCAGTATTTT
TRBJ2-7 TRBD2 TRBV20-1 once CSDSLGGGYEQYF TGCAGTGACTCCTTGGGGGGGGGCTACGAGCAGTACTTC
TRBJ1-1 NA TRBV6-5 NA CASSYRGLSRMNTEAFF TGTGCCAGCAGTTACCGAGGGTTGAGTCGGATGAACACTGAAGCTTTCTTT
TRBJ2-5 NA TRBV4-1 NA CASSQRTPAGETQYF TGCGCCAGCAGCCAACGAACCCCGGCCGGAGAGACCCAGTACTTC
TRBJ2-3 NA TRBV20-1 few CSAIVLGTLGTDTQYF TGCAGTGCTATAGTCCTGGGAACGTTAGGCACAGATACGCAGTATTTT
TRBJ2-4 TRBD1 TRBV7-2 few CASSTRTGSKNIQYF TGTGCCAGCAGCACCCGGACAGGATCCAAAAACATTCAGTACTTC
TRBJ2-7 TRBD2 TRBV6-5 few CASSYGGLAAPYEQYF TGTGCCAGCAGTTACGGGGGACTAGCGGCCCCCTACGAGCAGTACTTC
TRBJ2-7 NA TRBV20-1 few CSFWGGQTVSYEQYF TGCAGTTTTTGGGGGGGACAAACCGTCTCCTACGAGCAGTACTTC
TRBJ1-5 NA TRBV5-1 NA CASSTGTGLGNQPQHF TGCGCCAGCAGCACTGGGACGGGGCTGGGCAATCAGCCCCAGCATTTT
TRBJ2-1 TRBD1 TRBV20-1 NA CSARDRAPDPGQEYNEQFF TGCAGTGCTAGAGATCGAGCCCCCGATCCGGGACAGGAGTACAATGAGCAGTTCTTC